This entry lists 20 T cell receptor beta chains sequenced from one sample in a study of OX40 agonist ivuxolimab in advanced cancers. The data were produced by immunoSEQ multiplex PCR, yet TCRdb's version contains in-frame clones alone and is incomplete. The repertoire holds around 50,000 clones, with 65% to 85% as singletons. The sample here was CD4+ or CD8+ T cells sorted from blood, taken in a trial of the OX40 agonist ivuxolimab. Source of these receptors: an adult with an advanced solid tumor such as melanoma, head and neck, liver or kidney cancer.

J is TRBJ2-3 and V is TRBV18; D could derive from TRBD1 or TRBD2 (6 bases each). Trimming took 6 bases from V and 0 from J, leaving 13 bases between them. The CDR3 loop spans 15 amino acids. Germline CDR1 reads KGHSH; CDR2 reads LQKENI. Here the CDR3 DNA reads TGTGCCAGCTCTAATCAGGGGACTAGCACAGATACGCAGTATTTT. The encoded protein is CASSNQGTSTDTQYF.

DNA of the CDR3: TGTGCCAGCTCACCCCTTCCTCTAGCGGGAGTGACAGATACGCAGTATTTT. It is translated as CASSPLPLAGVTDTQYF. The V call is TRBV18, the J call TRBJ2-3, with 10 bases identical to TRBD2. Per the germline V gene, CDR1 is KGHSH and CDR2 is LQKENI. This CDR3 comprises 17 residues. V lost 3 bases and J lost 3; bases outside the gene matches: 9.

The chain uses TRBV7-2 and TRBJ1-1; D gene uncertain. The CDR3 runs 16 residues. Trimming took 5 bases from V and 2 from J, leaving 18 bases between them. Germline assignment: CDR1 SGHTA and CDR2 FQGNSA. In nucleotides, the CDR3 is TGTGCCAGCAGCCTTAGACACACACTCTACAACACTGAAGCTTTCTTT. Translated, it gives CASSLRHTLYNTEAFF.

The rearrangement uses TRBV6-1 and TRBJ1-1; D is unclear. Germline CDR1 MNHNS, CDR2 SASEGT. V lost 6 bases and J 0 bases, leaving 8 bases between the germline ends. The CDR3 is made up of 13 amino acids. DNA for the CDR3: TGTGCCAGCAGCGTATACATGAACACTGAAGCTTTCTTT. Protein product: CASSVYMNTEAFF.

The rearrangement uses TRBV6-1 and TRBJ1-4, with D possibly TRBD1 on 5 matching bases. The CDR3 has 15 residues. The V gene lost 2 bases and the J gene lost 0 bases, with 7 bases spanning the gap. CDR1 is MNHNS and CDR2 is SASEGT in the germline V gene. This CDR3 reads CASSEQGSTNEKLFF. In nucleotides, the CDR3 is TGTGCCAGCAGTGAACAGGGTTCAACTAATGAAAAACTGTTTTTT.

This sequence joins TRBV5-6 and TRBJ2-2, with D possibly called TRBD1 or TRBD2 (5 bases each). The CDR3 spans 15 residues. Per the germline V gene, CDR1 is SGHDT and CDR2 is YYEEEE. V was pared by 2 bases and J by 2 bases, with 10 bases between. The CDR3 region is CASSFGTDNTGELFF. Here the CDR3 DNA reads TGTGCCAGCAGCTTCGGGACGGATAACACCGGGGAGCTGTTTTTT.

The chain uses TRBV11-2 and TRBJ2-5, with unresolved D. The germline V gene has CDR1 SGHAT and CDR2 FQNNGV. CDR3 size: 13 residues. The V and J ends lost 2 bases and 5 bases respectively, with 9 bases between them. CDR3 residues: CASSLLRVETQYF. CDR3 sequence (DNA): TGTGCCAGCAGCTTACTAAGGGTTGAGACCCAGTACTTC.

The V gene is TRBV6-1, the J gene TRBJ2-1; D gene ambiguous. V was pared by 4 bases and J by 9 bases, with 10 bases between. Germline CDR1 is MNHNS and CDR2 is SASEGT. This CDR3 comprises 12 residues. The CDR3 here is CASSVLMGEQFF. The DNA of the CDR3 is TGTGCCAGCAGTGTCCTCATGGGTGAGCAGTTCTTC.

This rearrangement joins TRBV10-3 to TRBJ2-7; D call uncertain. The germline V gene has CDR1 ENHRY and CDR2 SYGVKD. The germline V and J ends were trimmed by 4 bases and 2 bases, with 9 bases remaining between them. This CDR3 contains 13 residues. CDR3 region: CAISGGEPYEQYF. The CDR3 DNA reads as TGTGCCATCAGTGGAGGCGAACCCTACGAGCAGTACTTC.

The V call is TRBV7-8, the J call TRBJ2-1; 14 nucleotides agree with TRBD2. The CDR3 extends over 20 amino acids. The V gene's germline CDR1 is SGHVS and CDR2 FQNEAQ. Trimming cost V 7 bases and J 2 bases; bases outside gene matches: 16. In nucleotides, the CDR3 is TGTGCCAGCACTTCCGCCGCCGGGACTAGCGGGAGTTTCGCCTACAATGAGCAGTTCTTC. This encodes CASTSAAGTSGSFAYNEQFF.

This chain links TRBV18 with TRBJ2-2; 10 positions agree with TRBD2. V was pared by 6 bases and J by 0 bases, with 4 bases of the junction left unmatched. Germline V gene sequence: CDR1 KGHSH, CDR2 LQKENI. This CDR3 has 16 amino acids. DNA for the CDR3: TGTGCCAGCTCCCTAGCGGGAGTGTCGAACACCGGGGAGCTGTTTTTT. Protein product: CASSLAGVSNTGELFF.

A note on this clone: A much larger clone sits a single nucleotide away, making a read error possible. Other DNA sequences from this sample encode an identical CDR3 as well. The rearrangement joins TRBV5-1 to TRBJ2-3; no clear D gene. Germline assignment: CDR1 SGHRS and CDR2 YFSETQ. The V end was cut by 2 bases, the J end by 0 bases, with 1 base between. The CDR3 extends over 12 amino acids. The CDR3 loop reads CASSFSTDTQYF. CDR3 nucleotide sequence: TGCGCCAGCAGCTTTAGCACAGATACGCAGTATTTT. The full variable domain, its missing parts supplied by reference TRBV5-1 and TRBJ2-3, is KAGVTQTPRYLIKTRGQQVTLSCSPISGHRSVSWYQQTPGQGLQFLFEYFSETQRNKGNFPGRFSGRQFSNSRSEMNVSTLELGDSALYLCASSFSTDTQYFGPGTRLTVL.

The chain joins TRBV7-9 to TRBJ2-3, with D perhaps matching TRBD2 (6 bases). The germline CDR1 and CDR2 sequences are SEHNR and FQNEAQ (reference sequence). The length of the CDR3 is 16 residues. Trimming shortened V by 6 bases and J by 1 base, and 17 bases separated the two germline ends. The CDR3 reads CASRTPLLARTDTQYF. The CDR3 nucleotides read TGTGCCAGCAGGACACCCTTACTAGCTCGCACAGATACGCAGTATTTT.

This chain connects TRBV14 to TRBJ2-1; D not certain. Germline V gives CDR1 SGHDN, CDR2 FVKESK. CDR3 length equals 17 residues. V gave up 3 bases and J gave up 1 base, with 16 bases separating them. The CDR3 loop reads CASSHAKRLVSYNEQFF. The DNA of the CDR3 is TGTGCCAGCAGCCATGCCAAACGGCTTGTTTCCTACAATGAGCAGTTCTTC.

This rearrangement joins TRBV18 to TRBJ2-7; either TRBD1 or TRBD2 may fit D (5 bases each). Germline-derived CDR1 and CDR2 are KGHSH and LQKENI. The CDR3 totals 16 residues. Trimming removed 3 bases from V and 1 base from J, with 16 bases in between. DNA for the CDR3: TGTGCCAGCTCACCTAATGGGGGACGCGGGTCCTACGAGCAGTACTTC. It translates to CASSPNGGRGSYEQYF.

The rearrangement uses TRBV30 and TRBJ1-1, with D maybe TRBD1 (6 bases). Per germline, CDR1 GTSNPN and CDR2 SVGIG (reference sequence). The CDR3 runs to 14 residues. Trimming cost V 3 bases and J 6 bases, with 17 bases left between them. The CDR3 bases are TGTGCCTGGAGCGCACTCGGGGGCTGGGCTGAAGCTTTCTTT. Its translation: CAWSALGGWAEAFF.

The chain recombines TRBV7-2 with TRBJ1-2; 7 bases line up with TRBD1. Germline values: CDR1 SGHTA, CDR2 FQGNSA. V lost 4 bases and J lost 1; bases outside the gene matches: 3. There are 14 residues in the CDR3. This CDR3 reads CASSSGGSNYGYTF. CDR3 in DNA: TGTGCCAGCAGCTCAGGGGGGAGTAACTATGGCTACACCTTC.

This clone was observed once. DNA of the CDR3: TGTGCCTCAAAAGGGACAGGGGGACGGGCACCCCTCCACTTT. Amino acid sequence: CASKGTGGRAPLHF. The chain links TRBV10-3 to TRBJ1-6, with 11 bases matching TRBD1. The CDR3 totals 14 residues. The germline gives CDR1 ENHRY, CDR2 SYGVKD. The ends lost 11 bases at V and 11 bases at J; junction bases unmatched: 11.

This clone was observed a few times. The rearrangement joins TRBV7-3 to TRBJ2-1; D remains unclear. Germline loops: CDR1 SGHTA, CDR2 FQGTGA. V was trimmed by 2 bases and J by 7 bases, leaving 15 bases between them. The CDR3 loop spans 15 amino acids. The CDR3 nucleotides are TGTGCCAGCAGCTTAGGGTCAGGCGAAGGAAATGAGCAGTTCTTC. This sequence encodes CASSLGSGEGNEQFF.

This chain joins TRBV20-1 and TRBJ1-5; D is undetermined. This CDR3 comprises 11 residues. CDR1 and CDR2 from the germline V gene are DFQATT and SNEGSKA (reference sequence). The ends were cut back, 4 bases at V and 9 bases at J, with 10 bases in the middle. CDR3 sequence (DNA): TGCAGTGCTATAGTCTCGGGGCCCCAGCATTTT. Translation gives CSAIVSGPQHF.